This entry is about one TCR beta chain. The data originate from a study of technical replicates of blood from four donors. Only in-frame clones appear in the TCRdb table, and some are missing; sequencing was by immunoSEQ multiplex PCR. The table has 7,500 to 8,500 clones, approximately 87% seen once. V was clipped by 6 bases and J by 8 bases, with 13 bases between them. This CDR3 is 12 amino acids long. Per germline, CDR1 LNHDA and CDR2 SQIVND (reference sequence). The chain links TRBV19 to TRBJ1-2, with D perhaps matching TRBD1 (5 bases). Sequenced: PBMCs. This receptor was taken from a human donor in good health. CDR3 sequence (DNA): TGTGCCAGTAGGACAGAACCTGGAGGCTACACCTTC. It encodes CASRTEPGGYTF.